This paragraph covers one T cell receptor beta chain sequence. Assignments of participants to cohorts depended upon their own reported clinical history. This entry is derived from a study of blood T cell repertoires in COVID-19. Study at large: Some COVID-19 samples were acute and others convalescent; all came from the United States, Italy and Spain. T cells, B-cell-depleted T cells, or PBMCs provided the cDNA or gDNA that served as material.

Per the authors' pipeline: Reference gene primer amplification gave estimated nucleated cell counts. Libraries were prepared by immunoSEQ multiplex PCR; TCRdb keeps only in-frame clonotypes and omits some of them. D and trimming were read from the DNA, whereas the V and J calls and clone size are those reported in that table. The profile shows under 250,000 clones, about 82% of them singletons. CDR1 is MNHEY and CDR2 is SVGEGT in the germline V gene. The length of the CDR3 is 15 residues. Trimming at V came to 6 bases and at J to 5 bases, leaving 12 bases not matched to a gene. Material for sequencing was PBMCs or T cells enriched from blood (not recorded which). This sequence joins TRBV6-2 or TRBV6-3 and TRBJ1-1; 7 bases are a match to TRBD1. The clonotype originates from a woman aged 50 to 65 with acute COVID-19. CDR3 sequence: CASSFHRGRRTEAFF. DNA of the CDR3: TGTGCCAGCAGCTTTCACAGGGGCCGCAGGACTGAAGCTTTCTTT.